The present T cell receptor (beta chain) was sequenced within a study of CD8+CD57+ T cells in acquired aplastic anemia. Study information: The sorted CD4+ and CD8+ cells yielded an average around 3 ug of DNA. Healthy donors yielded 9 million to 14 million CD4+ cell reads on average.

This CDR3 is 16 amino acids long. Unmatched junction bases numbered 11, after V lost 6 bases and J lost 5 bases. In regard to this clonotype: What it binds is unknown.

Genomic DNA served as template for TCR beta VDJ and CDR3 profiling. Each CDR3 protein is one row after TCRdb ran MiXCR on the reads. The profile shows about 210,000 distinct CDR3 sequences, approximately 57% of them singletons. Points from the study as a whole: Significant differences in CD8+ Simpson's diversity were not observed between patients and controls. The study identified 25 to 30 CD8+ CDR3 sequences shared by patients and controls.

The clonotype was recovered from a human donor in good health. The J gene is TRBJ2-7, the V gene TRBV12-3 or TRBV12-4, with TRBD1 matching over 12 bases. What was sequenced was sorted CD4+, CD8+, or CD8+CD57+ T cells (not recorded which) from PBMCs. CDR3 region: CASRQTGTGGLDEQYF. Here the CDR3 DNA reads TGTGCCAGCAGGCAAACCGGGACAGGGGGCCTCGACGAGCAGTACTTC.